The 29 T cell receptor beta chains listed next were all sequenced from one sample in a study of blood T cell repertoires in COVID-19. Measured with immunoSEQ multiplex PCR; TCRdb has only the in-frame clones, and not every one. The table shows over 50,000 clones, with approximately 90% occurring only once. Sequencing used peripheral blood. The receptors come from a human donor with active COVID-19. The donor label of this sample is uncertain.

This clone was recorded only once. This chain links TRBV15 with TRBJ2-7, with 7 bases identical to TRBD1. This CDR3 is 14 amino acids long. Trimming cost V 5 bases and J 2 bases; bases outside gene matches: 6. Per the germline V gene, CDR1 is LNHNV and CDR2 is YYDKDF (reference sequence). CDR3 nucleotides: TGTGCCACCAGCCCCCGGGACAGAGCCTACGAGCAGTACGTC. Translating gives CATSPRDRAYEQYV.

V gene TRBV7-2 combines with J gene TRBJ2-2; 8 bases match TRBD1. The CDR3 contains 14 residues. Per germline, CDR1 SGHTA and CDR2 FQGNSA. Trimming cost V 4 bases and J 7 bases; bases outside gene matches: 5. This CDR3 is CASSSQGAGGELFF. The CDR3 DNA sequence: TGTGCCAGCAGCTCGCAGGGGGCGGGCGGGGAGCTGTTTTTT. Complete variable domain (other parts from reference TRBV7-2 and TRBJ2-2): GAGVSQSPSNKVTEKGKDVELRCDPISGHTALYWYRQSLGQGLEFLIYFQGNSAPDKSGLPSDRFSAERTGGSVSTLTIQRTQQEDSAVYLCASSSQGAGGELFFGEGSRLTVL.

The chain joins TRBV5-1 to TRBJ1-1, with 10 bases that match TRBD1. Trimming at V came to 4 bases and at J to 4 bases, leaving 4 bases not matched to a gene. The CDR3 is made up of 14 amino acids. From germline, CDR1 is SGHRS and CDR2 YFSETQ. In nucleotides, the CDR3 is TGCGCCAGCAGCAACCGGGACAGGGGCACTGAAGCTTTCTTT. Its protein product is CASSNRDRGTEAFF.

The gene calls are TRBV12-3 or TRBV12-4 and TRBJ2-1; D possibly corresponds to TRBD2 (6 bases). V lost 2 bases to trimming and J lost 12 bases, with 11 bases between them. The CDR3 sequence is 12 residues long. Here the CDR3 DNA reads TGTGCCAGCAGTTTAATAGCGGTTATGCAGTTCTTC. Translated: CASSLIAVMQFF.

This rearrangement joins TRBV7-2 to TRBJ2-6, with D possibly matching TRBD1 (6 bases). CDR3 size: 16 residues. Trimming cost V 6 bases and J 1 base, with 13 bases left between them. Germline V gene sequence: CDR1 SGHTA, CDR2 FQGNSA. CDR3 amino acids: CASSRQVDSGANVLTF. DNA for the CDR3: TGTGCCAGCAGTCGACAGGTAGATTCTGGGGCCAACGTCCTGACTTTC.

This rearrangement joins TRBV24-1 to TRBJ2-7; possible D gene TRBD2, 5 bases. The CDR3 has 19 amino acids. Germline CDR1 and CDR2: KGHDR and SFDVKD. The V and J ends lost 0 bases and 2 bases respectively, with 22 bases between them. The CDR3 DNA sequence: TGTGCCACCAGTGATTTGCACGCAGGCCCGGGATGCCTTGCCTACGAGCAGTACTTC. The encoded protein is CATSDLHAGPGCLAYEQYF.

This rearrangement joins TRBV6-1 to TRBJ1-5; no clear D gene. From germline, CDR1 is MNHNS and CDR2 SASEGT. This CDR3 contains 14 residues. The germline V and J ends were trimmed by 3 bases and 5 bases, with 11 bases remaining between them. The chain's CDR3 is CASSETWSYQPQHF. In nucleotides, the CDR3 is TGTGCCAGCAGTGAGACCTGGAGTTATCAGCCCCAGCATTTT.

This chain uses TRBV2 with TRBJ1-1; 8 nucleotides match TRBD1. Germline trimming cut 3 bases from V and 4 bases from J; bases unmatched to any gene: 4. The CDR3 extends over 14 amino acids. Germline values: CDR1 SNHLY, CDR2 FYNNEI. CDR3 sequence: CASSETGALTEAFF. In nucleotides, the CDR3 is TGTGCCAGCAGTGAGACAGGGGCCCTCACTGAAGCTTTCTTT.

The rearrangement uses TRBV27 and TRBJ1-1, with a weak D call TRBD1 (5 bases). V shed 4 bases and J shed 8 bases, with 8 bases lying between them. The CDR3 length is 11 residues. Germline lookup yields CDR1 MNHEY and CDR2 SMNVEV (reference sequence). CDR3 bases: TGTGCCAGCAGTTGGGGGGGGGAAGCTTTCTTT. Its protein product is CASSWGGEAFF.

V usage is TRBV27 and J usage is TRBJ2-5, with D hard to call. V lost 6 bases to trimming and J lost 1 base, with 3 bases between them. The CDR3 sequence is 11 residues long. Germline V gene lookup returns CDR1 MNHEY and CDR2 SMNVEV (reference sequence). In nucleotides, the CDR3 is TGTGCCAGCAGCTTCCAAGAGACCCAGTACTTC. It encodes CASSFQETQYF.

The chain couples TRBV27 to TRBJ2-2; 8 nucleotides line up with TRBD2. This CDR3 comprises 14 residues. CDR1 and CDR2 (germline): MNHEY, SMNVEV (reference sequence). With V trimmed by 7 bases and J by 7 bases, 8 bases remained unmatched. Here the CDR3 DNA reads TGTGCCAGCACTCCGGGAGGGCCCGACGGGGAGCTGTTTTTT. Translating gives CASTPGGPDGELFF.

V usage is TRBV13 and J usage is TRBJ1-5; unclear D gene. Looked up from germline, CDR1 is PRHDT and CDR2 is FYEKMQ (reference sequence). The length of the CDR3 is 14 residues. V was shortened by 2 bases and J by 0 bases, with 5 bases between the two germline ends. The CDR3: CASSLLFSNQPQHF. CDR3 in DNA: TGTGCCAGCAGCTTATTATTTAGCAATCAGCCCCAGCATTTT.

The chain's CDR3 is CASSLQAGYTDTQYF. The DNA of the CDR3 is TGCGCCAGCAGCCTACAAGCGGGATACACAGATACGCAGTATTTT. The chain joins TRBV5-1 to TRBJ2-3; 7 bases agree with TRBD2. Germline V lookup: CDR1 SGHRS, CDR2 YFSETQ. The V and J ends lost 4 bases and 2 bases, in that order; junction bases with no gene match: 7. The CDR3 has 15 amino acids.

This chain connects TRBV27 to TRBJ2-7; the D gene is possibly TRBD1 (5 bases). V lost 3 bases and J lost 3, with 15 bases in between. This CDR3 region has 15 residues. Germline-derived CDR1 and CDR2 are MNHEY and SMNVEV (reference sequence). CDR3 sequence: CASSFGRLGDYEQYF. CDR3 bases: TGTGCCAGCAGTTTTGGGCGTCTAGGGGACTACGAGCAGTACTTC.

The V and J genes are TRBV2 and TRBJ2-5; D call uncertain. Germline V CDR1 and CDR2: SNHLY, FYNNEI. The CDR3 has 11 amino acids. Trimming shortened V by 6 bases and J by 3 bases, and 5 bases separated the two germline ends. CDR3 amino acids: CASSVEETQYF. The CDR3 DNA follows: TGTGCCAGCAGCGTTGAAGAGACCCAGTACTTC.

The CDR3 DNA reads as TGTGCCAGCACCTACAGTCCGGGACTAGCTGATAATGAGCAGTTCTTC. The encoded protein is CASTYSPGLADNEQFF. This rearrangement joins TRBV2 to TRBJ2-1; 9 bases agree with TRBD2. The CDR3 runs 16 residues. V lost 7 bases to trimming and J lost 7 bases; unmatched junction nucleotides: 14. Per germline, CDR1 SNHLY and CDR2 FYNNEI. The full variable domain, its missing parts supplied by reference TRBV2 and TRBJ2-1, is EPEVTQTPSHQVTQMGQEVILRCVPISNHLYFYWYRQILGQKVEFLVSFYNNEISEKSEIFDDQFSVERPDGSNFTLKIRSTKLEDSAMYFCASTYSPGLADNEQFFGPGTRLTVL.

The J gene is TRBJ1-3, the V gene TRBV12-5; TRBD1 aligns across 9 bases. The CDR3 spans 15 residues. The V segment lost 1 base and the J segment 6 bases; nucleotides outside the gene matches: 4. The V gene's germline CDR1 is LGHNT and CDR2 FRNRAP. CDR3 DNA sequence: TGTGCTAGTGGTTTGGAGACAGGGGGAGCAAACACCATATATTTT. Its translation is CASGLETGGANTIYF. Variable domain in full (rest from reference TRBV12-5 and TRBJ1-3): DARVTQTPRHKVTEMGQEVTMRCQPILGHNTVFWYRQTMMQGLELLAYFRNRAPLDDSGMPKDRFSAEMPDATLATLKIQPSEPRDSAVYFCASGLETGGANTIYFGEGSWLTVV.

The genes are TRBV5-1 and TRBJ1-1, with D possibly TRBD1 on 5 matching bases. The CDR3 is made up of 14 amino acids. From germline, CDR1 is SGHRS and CDR2 YFSETQ. V was trimmed by 4 bases and J by 3 bases, leaving 13 bases between them. CDR3 nucleotides: TGCGCCAGCAGCCTAAACACGGGGGACACTGAAGCTTTCTTT. Translated, it gives CASSLNTGDTEAFF. Combining the CDR3 with reference TRBV5-1 and TRBJ1-1 gives the whole variable domain KAGVTQTPRYLIKTRGQQVTLSCSPISGHRSVSWYQQTPGQGLQFLFEYFSETQRNKGNFPGRFSGRQFSNSRSEMNVSTLELGDSALYLCASSLNTGDTEAFFGQGTRLTVV.

The rearrangement joins TRBV18 to TRBJ2-1; 8 bases match TRBD1. V lost 5 bases and J lost 10; bases outside the gene matches: 4. There are 12 residues in the CDR3. In germline, CDR1 is KGHSH, CDR2 LQKENI. The CDR3 region is CASSSGQGEQFF. The CDR3 DNA reads TGTGCCAGCTCATCCGGACAGGGCGAGCAGTTCTTC.

The rearrangement links TRBV27 to TRBJ1-2; D might be TRBD1 (5 bases). The CDR3 is 14 residues long. The germline V gene encodes CDR1 MNHEY and CDR2 SMNVEV (reference sequence). V was shortened by 3 bases and J by 6 bases, with 14 bases between the two germline ends. CDR3 coding DNA: TGTGCCAGCAGTTTGACCCCCAGGGTGGATGGCTACACCTTC. Residues: CASSLTPRVDGYTF.

V usage is TRBV19 and J usage is TRBJ1-5, with D perhaps TRBD1 (5 bases). CDR1 is LNHDA, CDR2 SQIVND, per germline (reference sequence). This CDR3 is built from 16 residues. Trimming pared 1 base from V and 7 bases from J, leaving 17 bases between. The CDR3 loop is CASSIGVQGAGQPQHF. DNA of the CDR3: TGTGCCAGTAGTATAGGGGTTCAGGGTGCCGGACAGCCCCAGCATTTT.

The chain recombines TRBV27 with TRBJ1-2; D gene unclear. The CDR3 totals 14 residues. V lost 7 bases, J lost 6 bases, and 18 bases lay in between. Germline assignment: CDR1 MNHEY and CDR2 SMNVEV (reference sequence). The DNA of the CDR3 is TGTGCCAGCAAGGTCCGGGGTTCACTCAATGGCTACACCTTC. Amino acid sequence: CASKVRGSLNGYTF.

This chain joins TRBV4-2 and TRBJ1-6; D is possibly TRBD1 (5 bases). CDR3 length: 15 amino acids. The V and J ends lost 4 bases and 2 bases respectively, with 9 bases between them. Germline-derived CDR1 and CDR2 are LGHNA and YNFKEQ. The CDR3 spells CASSPGGPYNSPLHF. CDR3 DNA: TGTGCCAGCAGCCCCGGGGGTCCCTATAATTCACCCCTCCACTTT.

J is TRBJ2-7 and V is TRBV6-6; 7 bases line up with TRBD2. Trimming removed 2 bases from V and 5 bases from J; junction bases left unmatched: 9. This CDR3 is built from 15 residues. The germline gives CDR1 MNHNY, CDR2 SVGAGI (reference sequence). CDR3: CASSYSGAEGNEQYF. The CDR3 DNA is TGTGCCAGCAGTTACAGCGGGGCAGAGGGAAACGAGCAGTACTTC.

The chain combines TRBV3-1 (or the pseudogene TRBV3-2) with TRBJ1-4; 8 bases agree with TRBD1. V lost 3 bases, J lost 12 bases, and 3 bases stayed unmatched. Germline CDR1 reads LGHDT; CDR2 reads YNNKEL (reference sequence). The CDR3 sequence is 12 residues long. For the CDR3, the DNA is TGTGCCAGCAGCCAGGGGGGACAGGAACTGTTTTTT. It specifies CASSQGGQELFF.

The V call is TRBV28, the J call TRBJ1-4, with D possibly matching TRBD1 (6 bases). The CDR3 has 16 residues. V lost 4 bases and J 1 base, leaving 13 bases between the germline ends. The germline CDR1 and CDR2 sequences are MDHEN and SYDVKM. CDR3 DNA sequence: TGTGCCAGCAGTTCCCTTCAGGGGAGAACTAATGAAAAACTGTTTTTT. Translated, it gives CASSSLQGRTNEKLFF.

The J gene is TRBJ1-2, the V gene TRBV4-1, with D possibly matching TRBD1 (5 bases). The V gene's germline CDR1 is MGHRA and CDR2 YSYEKL. This CDR3 has 13 amino acids. Trimming pared 0 bases from V and 11 bases from J, leaving 13 bases between. CDR3 sequence reads: CASSQETGAAYTF. CDR3 nucleotide sequence: TGCGCCAGCAGCCAAGAAACAGGTGCTGCATACACCTTC.

V and J are TRBV5-1 and TRBJ1-2; no clear D. The germline CDR1 and CDR2 sequences are SGHRS and YFSETQ. Trimming removed 1 base at V and 2 bases at J, with 9 bases between. This CDR3 is 14 amino acids long. The CDR3 DNA sequence: TGCGCCAGCAGCTTGTTGGTGGGCAACTATGGCTACACCTTC. It encodes CASSLLVGNYGYTF.

The chain is built from TRBV4-1 and TRBJ2-3; 8 nucleotides line up with TRBD2. CDR1 and CDR2 from the germline V gene are MGHRA and YSYEKL. The CDR3 consists of 14 residues. With V trimmed by 3 bases and J by 1 base, 0 bases remained unmatched. CDR3 residues: CASSQTSGTDTQYF. CDR3 sequence (DNA): TGCGCCAGCAGCCAGACTAGCGGCACAGATACGCAGTATTTT.